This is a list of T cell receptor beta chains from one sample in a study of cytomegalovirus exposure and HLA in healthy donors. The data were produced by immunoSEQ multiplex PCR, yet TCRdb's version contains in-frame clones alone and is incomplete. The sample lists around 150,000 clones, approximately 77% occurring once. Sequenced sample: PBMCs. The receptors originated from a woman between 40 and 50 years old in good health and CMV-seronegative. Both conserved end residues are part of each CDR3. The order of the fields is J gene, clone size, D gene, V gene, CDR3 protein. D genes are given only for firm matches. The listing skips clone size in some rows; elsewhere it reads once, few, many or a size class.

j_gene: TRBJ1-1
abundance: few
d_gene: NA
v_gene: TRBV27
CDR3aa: CASSGITGPEDSGAFF

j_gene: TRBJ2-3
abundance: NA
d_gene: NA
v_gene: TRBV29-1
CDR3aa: CSTTLGVPSDTQYF

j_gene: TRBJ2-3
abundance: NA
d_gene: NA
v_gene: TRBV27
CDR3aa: CASSFLPGTGADTQYF

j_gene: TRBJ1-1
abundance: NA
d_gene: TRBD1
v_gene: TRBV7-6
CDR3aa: CASSLAGTGGTEAFF

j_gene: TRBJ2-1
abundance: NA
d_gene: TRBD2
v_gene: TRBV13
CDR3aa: CASSPAWRGISYNEQFF

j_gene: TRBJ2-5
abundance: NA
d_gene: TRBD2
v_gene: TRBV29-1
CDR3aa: CSVDQASGWETQYF

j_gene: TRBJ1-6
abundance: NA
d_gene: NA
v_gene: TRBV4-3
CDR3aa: CASSQEAQGYNSPLHF

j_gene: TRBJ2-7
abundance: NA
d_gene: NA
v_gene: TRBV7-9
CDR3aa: CASSYQASYEQYF

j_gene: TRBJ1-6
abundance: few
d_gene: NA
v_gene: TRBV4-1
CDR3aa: CASSPGGGIGNSPLHF

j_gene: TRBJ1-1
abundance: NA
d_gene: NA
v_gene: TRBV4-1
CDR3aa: CASSSFGTRRLDTEAFF

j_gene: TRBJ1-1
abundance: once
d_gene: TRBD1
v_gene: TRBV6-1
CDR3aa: CASSRGRSGNTEAFF

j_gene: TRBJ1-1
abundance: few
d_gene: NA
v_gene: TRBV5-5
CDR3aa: CASRYNRENTEAFF

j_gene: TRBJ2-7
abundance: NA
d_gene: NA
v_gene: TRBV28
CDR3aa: CASRIPGALYEQYF

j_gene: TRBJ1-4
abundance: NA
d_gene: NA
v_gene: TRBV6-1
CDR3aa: CASREPAGGGKLFF

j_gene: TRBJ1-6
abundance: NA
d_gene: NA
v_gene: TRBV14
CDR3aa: CASSQAGRDNSPLHF

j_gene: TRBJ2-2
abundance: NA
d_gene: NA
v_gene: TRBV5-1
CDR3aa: CASSLAGALNTGELFF

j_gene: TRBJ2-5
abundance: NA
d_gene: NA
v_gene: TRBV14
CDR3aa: CASSQGLGETQYF

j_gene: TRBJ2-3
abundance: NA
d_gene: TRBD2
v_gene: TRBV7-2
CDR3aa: CASRTSGPSTDTQYF

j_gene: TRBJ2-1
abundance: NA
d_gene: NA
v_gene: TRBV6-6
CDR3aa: CASNGRQVNEQFF

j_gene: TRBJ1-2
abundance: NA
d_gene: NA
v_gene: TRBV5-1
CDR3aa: CASSLERAGAYGYTF

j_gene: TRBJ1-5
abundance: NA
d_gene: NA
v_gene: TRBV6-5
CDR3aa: CASSSTGGSNQPQHF

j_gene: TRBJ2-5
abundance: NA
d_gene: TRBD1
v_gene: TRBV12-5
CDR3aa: CASGARTGDKETQYF

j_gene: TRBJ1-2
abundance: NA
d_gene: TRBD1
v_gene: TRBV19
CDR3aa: CASSTIGQGASYGYTF

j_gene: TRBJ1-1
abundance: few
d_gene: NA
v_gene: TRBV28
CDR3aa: CASSSRGTTEAFF

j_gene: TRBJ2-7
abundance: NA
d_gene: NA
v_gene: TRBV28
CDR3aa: CASSLTYEQYF

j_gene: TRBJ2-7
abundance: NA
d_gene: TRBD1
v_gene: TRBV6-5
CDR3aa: CASSYSGGQGSYEQYF

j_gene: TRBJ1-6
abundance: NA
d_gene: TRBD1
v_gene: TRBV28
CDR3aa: CASSRDRDSPLHF

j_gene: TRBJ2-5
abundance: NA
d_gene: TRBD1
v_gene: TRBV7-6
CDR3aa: CASSPTGLQETQYF

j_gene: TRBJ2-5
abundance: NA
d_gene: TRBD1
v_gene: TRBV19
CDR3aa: CASGKGQYIQETQYF

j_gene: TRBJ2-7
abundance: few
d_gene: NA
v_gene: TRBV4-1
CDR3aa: CASSRGSAEQYF

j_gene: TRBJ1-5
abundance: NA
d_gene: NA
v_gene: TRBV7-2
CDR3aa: CASSLGGGYSNQPQHF

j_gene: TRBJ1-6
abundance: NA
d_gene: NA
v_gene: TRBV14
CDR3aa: CASSQGILALHF

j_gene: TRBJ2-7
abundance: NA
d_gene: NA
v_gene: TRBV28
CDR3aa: CASSPYTSRLTFYEQYF

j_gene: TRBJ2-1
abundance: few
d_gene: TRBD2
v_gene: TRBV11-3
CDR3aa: CASSHWGGGGMNNEQFF

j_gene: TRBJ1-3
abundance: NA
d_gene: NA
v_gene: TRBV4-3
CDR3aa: CASSQAGSAGNTIYF

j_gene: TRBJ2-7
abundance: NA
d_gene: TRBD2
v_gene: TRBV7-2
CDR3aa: CASQQRGDRNYEQYF

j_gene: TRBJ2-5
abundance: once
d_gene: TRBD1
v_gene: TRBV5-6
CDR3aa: CASSYDRDGWETQYF

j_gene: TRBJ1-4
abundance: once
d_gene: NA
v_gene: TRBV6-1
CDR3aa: CASSEGTGYEKLFF

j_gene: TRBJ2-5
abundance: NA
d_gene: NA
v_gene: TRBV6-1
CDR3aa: CASSADRQWETQYF

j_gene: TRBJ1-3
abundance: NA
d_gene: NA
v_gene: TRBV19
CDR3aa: CASSIGGIQGNTIYF

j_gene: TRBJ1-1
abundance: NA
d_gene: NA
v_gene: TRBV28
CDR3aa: CASSLEALPRNTEAFF

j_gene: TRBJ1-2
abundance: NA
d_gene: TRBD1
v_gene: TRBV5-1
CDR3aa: CASSLGDWTGRSYGYTF

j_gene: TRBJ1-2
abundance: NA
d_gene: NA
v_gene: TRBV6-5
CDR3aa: CASSYRFPSAGGYTF

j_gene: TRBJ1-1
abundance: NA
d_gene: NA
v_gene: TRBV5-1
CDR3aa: CASSLSGTDDPTEAFF

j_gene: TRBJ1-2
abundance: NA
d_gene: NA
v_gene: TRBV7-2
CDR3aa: CASSSYREDGYTF